This TCR beta chain was sequenced during a study of early T cells in non-severe SARS-CoV-2 infection. CDR1 and CDR2 (germline): DFQATT, SNEGSKA (reference sequence). V lost 1 base and J 4 bases, leaving 8 bases between the germline ends. The CDR3 sequence is 13 residues long. This clonotype was found many times. TCRdb analysed the 5' RACE reads with MiXCR anew, one entry per CDR3 protein. The sample includes about 84,000 distinct CDR3 sequences, roughly an eighth of them seen just once. The origin of this receptor is an adult who was a healthcare worker with PCR-confirmed SARS-CoV-2 infection or an uninfected control (not recorded which). Sequenced: whole blood. The chain employs TRBV20-1 and TRBJ2-1, with D unresolved. The CDR3 DNA reads TGCAGTGCTAGAGCAGACACTTACAATGAGCAGTTCTTC. Amino acid sequence: CSARADTYNEQFF.